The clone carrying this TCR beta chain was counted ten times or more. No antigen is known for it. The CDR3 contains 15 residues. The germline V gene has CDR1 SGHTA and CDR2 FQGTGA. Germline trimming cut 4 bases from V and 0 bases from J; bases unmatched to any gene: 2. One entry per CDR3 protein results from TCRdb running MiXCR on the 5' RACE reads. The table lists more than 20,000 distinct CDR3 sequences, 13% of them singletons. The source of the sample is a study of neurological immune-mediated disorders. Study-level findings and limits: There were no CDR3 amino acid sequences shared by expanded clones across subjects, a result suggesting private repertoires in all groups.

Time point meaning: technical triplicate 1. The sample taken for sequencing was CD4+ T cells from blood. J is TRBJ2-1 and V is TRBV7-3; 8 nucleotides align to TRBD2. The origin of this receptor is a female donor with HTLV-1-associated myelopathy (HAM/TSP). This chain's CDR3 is CASSSGLASYNEQFF. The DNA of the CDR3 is TGTGCCAGCAGCTCCGGACTAGCCTCCTACAATGAGCAGTTCTTC. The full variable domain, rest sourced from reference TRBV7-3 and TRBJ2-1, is GAGVSQTPSNKVTEKGKYVELRCDPISGHTALYWYRQSLGQGPEFLIYFQGTGAADDSGLPNDRFFAVRPEGSVSTLKIQRTERGDSAVYLCASSSGLASYNEQFFGPGTRLTVL.